The T cell receptor beta chain under discussion was sequenced for a study of metastatic and nonmetastatic thyroid tumors. The overall study: Across peripheral blood and tumor or nodule tissue samples taken from malignant and benign thyroid patients, the repertoires were compared with one another.

Thyroid surgery took place with no prior treatment in any patient. This clone was recorded many times. Trimming took off 2 bases at V and 4 bases at J, with 11 bases between the two ends. The CDR3 is 14 residues long. The germline CDR1 and CDR2 sequences are SNHLY and FYNNEI. TCRdb re-called the PCR reads through MiXCR. The sample holds about 21,000 clones; 28% are singletons and the top ten take about 14%. This receptor was taken from a male donor with papillary thyroid cancer or a benign thyroid nodule (not recorded which). Some clones in this sample may be carry-over from other donors' samples. Specimen: tumor tissue. The chain employs TRBV2 and TRBJ1-1; D is perhaps TRBD1 (5 bases). The CDR3 region has the DNA TGTGCCAGCAGTGAACGGGGGGTTAGCACTGAAGCTTTCTTT. Residues: CASSERGVSTEAFF.